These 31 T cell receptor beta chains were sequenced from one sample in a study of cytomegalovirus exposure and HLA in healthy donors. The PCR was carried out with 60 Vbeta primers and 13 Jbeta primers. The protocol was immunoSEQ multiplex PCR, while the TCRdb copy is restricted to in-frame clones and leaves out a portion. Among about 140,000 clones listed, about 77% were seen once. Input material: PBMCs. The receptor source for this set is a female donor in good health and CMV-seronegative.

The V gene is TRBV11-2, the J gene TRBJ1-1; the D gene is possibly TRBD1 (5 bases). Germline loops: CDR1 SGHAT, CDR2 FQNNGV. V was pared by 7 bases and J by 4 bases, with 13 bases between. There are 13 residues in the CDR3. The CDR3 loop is CASNRWGGTEAFF. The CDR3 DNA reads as TGTGCCAGCAACCGATGGGGGGGCACTGAAGCTTTCTTT.

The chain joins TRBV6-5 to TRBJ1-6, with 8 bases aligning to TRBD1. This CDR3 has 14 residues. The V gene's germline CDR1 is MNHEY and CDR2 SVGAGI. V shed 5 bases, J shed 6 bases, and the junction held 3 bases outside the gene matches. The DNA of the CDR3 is TGTGCCAGCAGTAGACAGGGGTTTAATTCACCCCTCCACTTT. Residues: CASSRQGFNSPLHF.

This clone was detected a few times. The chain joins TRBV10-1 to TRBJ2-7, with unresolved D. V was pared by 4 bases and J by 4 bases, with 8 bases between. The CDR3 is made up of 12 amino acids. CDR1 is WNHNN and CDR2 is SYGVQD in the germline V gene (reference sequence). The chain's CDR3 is CASSGNKYEQYF. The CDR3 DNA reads TGCGCCAGCAGTGGCAACAAGTACGAGCAGTACTTC.

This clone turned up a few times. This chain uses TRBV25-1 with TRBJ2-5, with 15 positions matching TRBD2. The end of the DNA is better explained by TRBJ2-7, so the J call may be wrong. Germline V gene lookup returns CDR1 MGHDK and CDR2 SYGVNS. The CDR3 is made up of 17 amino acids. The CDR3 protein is CASSGLAGGRYTYEQYF. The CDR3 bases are TGTGCCAGCAGCGGACTAGCGGGAGGGCGATATACCTACGAGCAGTACTTC.

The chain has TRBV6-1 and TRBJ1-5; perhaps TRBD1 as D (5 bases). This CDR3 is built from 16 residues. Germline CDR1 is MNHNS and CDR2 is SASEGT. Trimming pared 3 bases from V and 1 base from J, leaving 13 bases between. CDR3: CASSEDTGGSNQPQHF. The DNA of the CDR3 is TGTGCCAGCAGTGAGGACACCGGAGGGAGCAATCAGCCCCAGCATTTT.

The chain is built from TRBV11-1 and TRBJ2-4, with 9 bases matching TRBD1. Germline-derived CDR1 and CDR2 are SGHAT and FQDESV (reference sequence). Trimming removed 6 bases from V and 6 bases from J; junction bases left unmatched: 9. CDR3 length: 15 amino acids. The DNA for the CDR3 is TGTGCCAGCAGACCACCGGGACAGGGCGGAAACATTCAGTACTTC. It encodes CASRPPGQGGNIQYF.

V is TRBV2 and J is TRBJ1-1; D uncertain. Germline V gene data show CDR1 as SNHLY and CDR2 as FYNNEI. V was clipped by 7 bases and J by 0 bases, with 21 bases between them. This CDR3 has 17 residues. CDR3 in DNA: TGTGCCAGCACCCCTGAGTCCCGGGTATGGGTGAACACTGAAGCTTTCTTT. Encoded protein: CASTPESRVWVNTEAFF.

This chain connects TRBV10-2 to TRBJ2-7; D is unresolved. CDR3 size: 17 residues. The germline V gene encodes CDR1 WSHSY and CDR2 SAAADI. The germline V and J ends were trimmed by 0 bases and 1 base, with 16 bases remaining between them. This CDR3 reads CASSESFNSRGSYEQYF. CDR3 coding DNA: TGCGCCAGCAGTGAGTCATTTAACTCCCGAGGTTCCTACGAGCAGTACTTC.

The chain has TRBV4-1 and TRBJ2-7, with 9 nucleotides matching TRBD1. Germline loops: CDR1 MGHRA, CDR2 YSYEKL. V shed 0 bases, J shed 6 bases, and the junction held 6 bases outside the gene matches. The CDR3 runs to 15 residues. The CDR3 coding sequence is TGCGCCAGCAGCCAAGATTGGCGGACAGGGGTCGAGCAGTACTTC. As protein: CASSQDWRTGVEQYF.

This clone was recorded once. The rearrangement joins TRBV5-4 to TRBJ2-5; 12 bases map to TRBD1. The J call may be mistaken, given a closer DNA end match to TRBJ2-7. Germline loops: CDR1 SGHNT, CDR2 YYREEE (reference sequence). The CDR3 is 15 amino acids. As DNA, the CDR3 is TGTGCCAGCAGCCCAACGGGGACAGGGGGCGACGAGCAGTACTTC. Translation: CASSPTGTGGDEQYF.

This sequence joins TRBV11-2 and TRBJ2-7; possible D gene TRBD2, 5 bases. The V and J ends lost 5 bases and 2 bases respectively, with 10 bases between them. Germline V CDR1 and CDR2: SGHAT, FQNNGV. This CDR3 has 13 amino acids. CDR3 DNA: TGTGCCAGCAGCAAGGACTTGCCCTACGAGCAGTACTTC. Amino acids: CASSKDLPYEQYF.

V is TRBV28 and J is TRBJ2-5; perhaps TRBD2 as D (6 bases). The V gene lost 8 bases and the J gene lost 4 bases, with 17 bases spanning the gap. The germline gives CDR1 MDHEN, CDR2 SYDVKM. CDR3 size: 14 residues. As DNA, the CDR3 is TGTGCCAGCGTGGGCGGGGTGGCCCCAGAGACCCAGTACTTC. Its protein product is CASVGGVAPETQYF.

This CDR3 reads CASSGGGQGYYEQFF. The CDR3 region has the DNA TGTGCCAGCAGCGGAGGGGGACAGGGTTACTATGAGCAGTTCTTC. The J gene is TRBJ2-1, the V gene TRBV5-6, with 9 bases lining up with TRBD1. The CDR3 extends over 15 amino acids. Losses at the gene ends were 4 bases for V and 8 bases for J; bases not matched to a gene: 10. Germline lookup yields CDR1 SGHDT and CDR2 YYEEEE.

CDR3 sequence: CASSWAGASGRASYEQYF. The CDR3 coding sequence is TGTGCCAGCAGCTGGGCGGGGGCTAGCGGGAGGGCCTCCTACGAGCAGTACTTC. The V and J genes are TRBV7-2 and TRBJ2-7, with 12 positions matching TRBD2. Per germline, CDR1 SGHTA and CDR2 FQGNSA. This CDR3 spans 18 amino acids. Trimming took 4 bases from V and 0 from J; bases not matched to a gene: 10. Filled out from reference TRBV7-2 and TRBJ2-7, the complete variable domain reads GAGVSQSPSNKVTEKGKDVELRCDPISGHTALYWYRQSLGQGLEFLIYFQGNSAPDKSGLPSDRFSAERTGGSVSTLTIQRTQQEDSAVYLCASSWAGASGRASYEQYFGPGTRLTVT.

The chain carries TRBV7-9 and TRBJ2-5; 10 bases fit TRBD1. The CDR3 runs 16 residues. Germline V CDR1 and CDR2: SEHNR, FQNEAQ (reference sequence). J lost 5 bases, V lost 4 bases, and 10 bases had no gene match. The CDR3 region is CASSSTRQGAGETQYF. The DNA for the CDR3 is TGTGCCAGCAGCTCTACCCGACAGGGGGCGGGGGAGACCCAGTACTTC.

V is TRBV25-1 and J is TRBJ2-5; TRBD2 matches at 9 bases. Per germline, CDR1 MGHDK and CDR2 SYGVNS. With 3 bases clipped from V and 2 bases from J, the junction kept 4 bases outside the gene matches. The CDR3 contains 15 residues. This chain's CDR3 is CASSELAGAQETQYF. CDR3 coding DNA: TGTGCCAGCAGTGAGTTAGCGGGGGCGCAAGAGACCCAGTACTTC.

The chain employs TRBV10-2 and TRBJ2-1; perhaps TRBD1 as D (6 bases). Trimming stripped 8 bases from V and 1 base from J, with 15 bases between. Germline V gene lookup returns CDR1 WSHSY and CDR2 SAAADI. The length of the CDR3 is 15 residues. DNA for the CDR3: TGCGCCAGCGCATCAGGGGCGGGTTCCTACAATGAGCAGTTCTTC. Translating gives CASASGAGSYNEQFF.

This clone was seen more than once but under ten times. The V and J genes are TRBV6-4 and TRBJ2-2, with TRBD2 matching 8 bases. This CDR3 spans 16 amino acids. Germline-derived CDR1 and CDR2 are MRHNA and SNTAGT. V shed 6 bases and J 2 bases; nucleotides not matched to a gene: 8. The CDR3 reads CASSGFGGANTGELFF. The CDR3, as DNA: TGTGCCAGCAGCGGATTCGGGGGGGCCAACACCGGGGAGCTGTTTTTT.

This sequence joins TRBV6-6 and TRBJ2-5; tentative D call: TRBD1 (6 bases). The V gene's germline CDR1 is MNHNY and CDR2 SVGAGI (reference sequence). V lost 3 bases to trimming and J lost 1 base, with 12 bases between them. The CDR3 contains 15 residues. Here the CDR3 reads CASSYYREIQETQYF. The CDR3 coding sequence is TGTGCCAGCAGTTATTACAGGGAAATCCAAGAGACCCAGTACTTC.

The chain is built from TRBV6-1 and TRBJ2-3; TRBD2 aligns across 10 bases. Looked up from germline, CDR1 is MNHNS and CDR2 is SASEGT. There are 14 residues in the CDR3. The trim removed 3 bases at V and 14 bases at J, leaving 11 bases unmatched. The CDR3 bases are TGTGCCAGCAGTGATCTAGCGGGGGCGGGAGGGGGGTATTTT. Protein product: CASSDLAGAGGGYF.

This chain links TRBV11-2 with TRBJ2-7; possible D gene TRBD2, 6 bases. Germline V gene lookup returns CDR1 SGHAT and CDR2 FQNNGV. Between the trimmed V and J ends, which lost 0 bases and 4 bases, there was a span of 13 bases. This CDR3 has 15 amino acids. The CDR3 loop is CASSLEGGIVYEQYF. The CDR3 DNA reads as TGTGCCAGCAGCTTAGAAGGCGGGATCGTTTACGAGCAGTACTTC. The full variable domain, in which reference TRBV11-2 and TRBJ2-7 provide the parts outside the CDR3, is EAGVAQSPRYKIIEKRQSVAFWCNPISGHATLYWYQQILGQGPKLLIQFQNNGVVDDSQLPKDRFSAERLKGVDSTLKIQPAKLEDSAVYLCASSLEGGIVYEQYFGPGTRLTVT.

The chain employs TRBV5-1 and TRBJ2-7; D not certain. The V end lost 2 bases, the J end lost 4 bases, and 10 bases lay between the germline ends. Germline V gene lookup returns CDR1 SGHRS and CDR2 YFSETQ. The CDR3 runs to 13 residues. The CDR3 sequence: CASSFSTAYEQYF. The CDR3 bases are TGCGCCAGCAGCTTTTCTACAGCATACGAGCAGTACTTC.

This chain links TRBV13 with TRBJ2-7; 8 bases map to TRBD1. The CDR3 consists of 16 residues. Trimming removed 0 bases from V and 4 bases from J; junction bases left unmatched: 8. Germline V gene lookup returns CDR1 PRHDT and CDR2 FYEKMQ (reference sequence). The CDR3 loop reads CASSLGGQGKGYEQYF. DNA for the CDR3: TGTGCCAGCAGCTTAGGCGGACAGGGAAAGGGGTACGAGCAGTACTTC.

Written as DNA, the CDR3 is TGTGCCAGCTCACCACCTGCTTCGCGGGATACTGAGCAGTTCTTC. Translated: CASSPPASRDTEQFF. J is TRBJ2-1 and V is TRBV18; perhaps TRBD2 as D (6 bases). The CDR3 has 15 residues. Germline V CDR1 and CDR2: KGHSH, LQKENI. Trimming took 0 bases from V and 9 from J, leaving 15 bases between them.

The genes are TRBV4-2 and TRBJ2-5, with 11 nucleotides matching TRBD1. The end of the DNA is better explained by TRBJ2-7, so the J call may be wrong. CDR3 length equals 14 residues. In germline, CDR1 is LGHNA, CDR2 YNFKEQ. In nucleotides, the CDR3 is TGTGCCAGCAGCCAGGGACAGGGGGTCTACGAGCAGTACTTC. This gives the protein CASSQGQGVYEQYF.

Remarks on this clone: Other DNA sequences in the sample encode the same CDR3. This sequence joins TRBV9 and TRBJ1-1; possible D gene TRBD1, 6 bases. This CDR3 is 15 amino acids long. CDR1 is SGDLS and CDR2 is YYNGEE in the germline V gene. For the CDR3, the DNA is TGTGGTGAAGAGGGGGGGCGGGCTGGTTTGACTGAAGCTTTCTTT. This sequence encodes CGEEGGRAGLTEAFF. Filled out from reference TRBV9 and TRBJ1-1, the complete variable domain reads DSGVTQTPKHLITATGQRVTLRCSPRSGDLSVYWYQQSLDQGLQFLIQYYNGEERAKGNILERFSAQQFPDLHSELNLSSLELGDSALYFCGEEGGRAGLTEAFFGQGTRLTVV.

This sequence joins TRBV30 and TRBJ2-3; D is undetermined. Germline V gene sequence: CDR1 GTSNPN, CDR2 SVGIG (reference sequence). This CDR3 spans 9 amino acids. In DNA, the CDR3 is TGTCCAAAACTGGATACGCAGTATTTT. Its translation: CPKLDTQYF. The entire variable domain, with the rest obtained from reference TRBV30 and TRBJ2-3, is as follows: SQTIHQWPATLVQPVGSPLSLECTVEGTSNPNLYWYRQAAGRGLQLLFYSVGIGQISSEVPQNLSASRPQDRQFILSSKKLLLSDSGFYLCPKLDTQYFGPGTRLTVL.

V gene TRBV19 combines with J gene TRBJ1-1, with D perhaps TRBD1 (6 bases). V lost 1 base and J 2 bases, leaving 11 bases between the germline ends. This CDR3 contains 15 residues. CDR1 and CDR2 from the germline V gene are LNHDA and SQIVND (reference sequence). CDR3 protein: CASSIGRGGNTEAFF. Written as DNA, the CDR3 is TGTGCCAGTAGTATAGGCCGCGGGGGCAACACTGAAGCTTTCTTT.

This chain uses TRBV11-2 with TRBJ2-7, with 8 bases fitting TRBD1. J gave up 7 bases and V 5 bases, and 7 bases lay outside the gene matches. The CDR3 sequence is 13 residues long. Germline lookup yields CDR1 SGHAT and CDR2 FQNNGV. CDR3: CASSVDRGREQYF. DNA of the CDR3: TGTGCCAGCAGCGTCGACAGGGGAAGGGAGCAGTACTTC.

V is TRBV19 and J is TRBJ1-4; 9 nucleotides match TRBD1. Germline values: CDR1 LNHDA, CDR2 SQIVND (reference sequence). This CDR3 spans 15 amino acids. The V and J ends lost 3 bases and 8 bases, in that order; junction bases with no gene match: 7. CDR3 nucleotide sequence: TGTGCCAGTAGTATCGGGACAGGGCGCCTGGAAAAACTGTTTTTT. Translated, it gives CASSIGTGRLEKLFF.

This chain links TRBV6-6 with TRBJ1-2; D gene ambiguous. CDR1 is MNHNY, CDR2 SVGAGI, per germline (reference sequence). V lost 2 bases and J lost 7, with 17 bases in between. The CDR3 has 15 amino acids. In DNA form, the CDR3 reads TGTGCCAGCAGTTACACCCTCCAAAACCGCGGTGGCTACACCTTC. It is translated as CASSYTLQNRGGYTF.